The source of this T cell receptor (beta chain) is a study of CD8 T cells in Susac syndrome. RNA amounts of roughly 0.45 to 1 ug underwent reverse transcription with random hexamers. The CDR3 of TCR beta was amplified by immunoSEQ multiplex PCR across 54 Vbeta and 13 Jbeta. MiXCR, run by TCRdb on the immunoSEQ multiplex PCR reads, gives a single entry per CDR3 protein. Among approximately 230,000 distinct CDR3 sequences listed, around 93% were seen once. This CDR3 region has 13 residues. V gave up 0 bases and J gave up 5 bases, with 5 bases separating them. CDR1 and CDR2 (germline): LGHDT, YNNKEL (reference sequence). The TEMRA cells underwent FACS enrichment, while the CD8+ and CD4+ T cells underwent negative isolation.

V usage is TRBV3-1 and J usage is TRBJ1-5, with no clear D. The source is a human donor with multiple sclerosis. The sequenced sample was CD4+ T cells from PBMCs. DNA for the CDR3: TGTGCCAGCAGCCAAGACCTCGATCAGCCCCAGCATTTT. Its protein is CASSQDLDQPQHF.